This T cell receptor beta chain was sequenced during a study of blood T cell repertoires in COVID-19. As for the study in general: The United States, Italy and Spain were the sources of the acute and convalescent COVID-19 samples. T cells, B-cell-depleted T cells, or PBMCs provided the cDNA or gDNA that served as material.

Original data processing: Amplified reference gene primers provided the basis for estimating nucleated cell counts. TCRdb's table, derived via immunoSEQ multiplex PCR, lists solely in-frame clones and lacks some. V, J and clone size derive from that table, while D and trimming were established from the DNA sequence. The sample lists under 200,000 clones, approximately 80% occurring once. This CDR3 contains 16 residues. Trimming at V came to 1 base and at J to 2 bases, leaving 6 bases not matched to a gene. The germline V gene encodes CDR1 SGHTA and CDR2 FQGNSA. In terms of age and location, participants ranged from roughly 18 to 95 years and lived in 24 US areas.

This clonotype was sampled from a woman aged 60-75 years with acute COVID-19. Sequencing was done on a sample of PBMCs or T cells enriched from blood (not recorded which). The V call is TRBV7-2, the J call TRBJ2-3, with 7 bases identical to TRBD2. This CDR3 is CASSLGGGGTTDTQYF. The CDR3, as DNA: TGTGCCAGCAGCTTAGGTGGGGGGGGGACCACAGATACGCAGTATTTT. Full variable domain (remainder filled in from reference TRBV7-2 and TRBJ2-3): GAGVSQSPSNKVTEKGKDVELRCDPISGHTALYWYRQSLGQGLEFLIYFQGNSAPDKSGLPSDRFSAERTGGSVSTLTIQRTQQEDSAVYLCASSLGGGGTTDTQYFGPGTRLTVL.